This T cell receptor (beta chain) was documented in a study of tumor-infiltrating lymphocytes in primary liver carcinoma. Study-level background: Surgery removed the patients' primary liver carcinoma. Tumor staging was T1-T3 N0M0; sizes spanned roughly 4.2 to 10 cm across.

From approximately 500 ng total RNA, TCR beta cDNA was generated with a primer in the constant region. Three-round nested multiplex PCR performed with slightly modified ARM-PCR produced the TCR beta libraries. A C-beta reverse primer was combined with TRBV1-TRBV30 forward primers in the first two PCR rounds, and each round had roughly 11 cycles. TCRdb reprocessed the multiplex PCR reads with MiXCR, giving one entry per CDR3 protein. The top ten hold about 6.5% of the sample, which has 300,000 to 400,000 distinct CDR3 sequences, 65% seen once. J lost 7 bases, V lost 1 base, and 8 bases had no gene match. Germline CDR1 MNHNY, CDR2 SVGAGI (reference sequence). This CDR3 has 16 residues. This clonotype was seen a handful of times. Its antigen remains unknown. Whole-study results and caveats: It was tumor-adjacent and tumor-blood pairs that overlapped less than tumor region pairs did.

Researchers drew blood RNA from unsorted whole blood and extracted germline DNA as well. The sequenced sample was peripheral blood. The rearrangement joins TRBV6-6 to TRBJ2-2; 8 bases align to TRBD1. This receptor was identified in a man aged 35 to 55 with primary liver carcinoma and hepatitis B virus infection. The CDR3 loop is CASSYFKTGGFGELFF. DNA for the CDR3: TGTGCCAGCAGTTACTTTAAAACAGGGGGATTCGGGGAGCTGTTTTTT.